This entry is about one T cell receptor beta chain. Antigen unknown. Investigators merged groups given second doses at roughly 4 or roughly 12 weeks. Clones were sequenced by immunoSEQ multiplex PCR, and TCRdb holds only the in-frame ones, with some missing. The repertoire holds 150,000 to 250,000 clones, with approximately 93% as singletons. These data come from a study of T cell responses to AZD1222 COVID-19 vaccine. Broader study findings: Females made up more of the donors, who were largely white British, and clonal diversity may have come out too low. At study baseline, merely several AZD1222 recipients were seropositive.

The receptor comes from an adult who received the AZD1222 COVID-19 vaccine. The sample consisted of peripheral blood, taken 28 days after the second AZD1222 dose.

The DNA for the CDR3 is TGTGCCAGCAACCAGGGGGGCTATGGCTACACCTTC. Protein: CASNQGGYGYTF. The chain employs TRBV12-3 or TRBV12-4 and TRBJ1-2, with 7 nucleotides matching TRBD1. V was clipped by 7 bases and J by 4 bases; unmatched bases: 3. The CDR3 runs to 12 residues.